This TCR beta chain is drawn from a study of OX40 agonist ivuxolimab in advanced cancers. Findings and caveats of the study: At doses 0.1 to 3.0 mg/kg, CD4+ and CD8+ clones expanded. On average, a greater number of expanded clones characterised CD8+ T cells relative to CD4+. The work left the antigen specificity of expanded peripheral T cells undetermined. Partly responding patients at 0.1-3.0 mg/kg showed some of the smallest clonal expansion.

Produced via immunoSEQ multiplex PCR; TCRdb's table is partial and in-frame only. The sample includes some 14,000 clones, 75% to 85% seen only once; the top ten take roughly 19%. The V end was cut by 7 bases, the J end by 6 bases, with 20 bases between. CDR1 is SGDLS, CDR2 YYNGEE, per germline. The CDR3 loop spans 15 amino acids. As for this clone: The antigen remains unidentified.

This specimen consisted of CD4+ or CD8+ T cells sorted from blood, obtained in a trial of the OX40 agonist ivuxolimab. The source is an adult with an advanced solid tumor such as melanoma, head and neck, liver or kidney cancer. This chain joins TRBV9 and TRBJ2-1; D tentatively fits TRBD1 or TRBD2 (6 bases each). The CDR3, as DNA: TGTGCCAGCGGAATAGCGGACAGTGGACCCAATGAGCAGTTCTTC. Protein product: CASGIADSGPNEQFF.